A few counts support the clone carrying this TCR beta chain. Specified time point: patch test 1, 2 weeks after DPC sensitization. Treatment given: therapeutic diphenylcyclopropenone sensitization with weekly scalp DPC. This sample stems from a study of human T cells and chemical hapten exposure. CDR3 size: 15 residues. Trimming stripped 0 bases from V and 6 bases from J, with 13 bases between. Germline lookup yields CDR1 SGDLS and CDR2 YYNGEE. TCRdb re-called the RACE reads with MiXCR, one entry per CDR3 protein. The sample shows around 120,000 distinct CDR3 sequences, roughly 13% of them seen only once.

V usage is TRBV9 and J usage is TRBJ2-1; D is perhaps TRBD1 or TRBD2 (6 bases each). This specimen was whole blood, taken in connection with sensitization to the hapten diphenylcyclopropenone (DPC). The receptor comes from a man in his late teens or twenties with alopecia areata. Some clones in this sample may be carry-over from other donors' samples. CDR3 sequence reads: CASSVGRGRGNEQFF. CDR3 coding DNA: TGTGCCAGCAGCGTAGGCCGGGGGCGAGGCAATGAGCAGTTCTTC. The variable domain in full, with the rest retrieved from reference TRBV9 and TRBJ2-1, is DSGVTQTPKHLITATGQRVTLRCSPRSGDLSVYWYQQSLDQGLQFLIQYYNGEERAKGNILERFSAQQFPDLHSELNLSSLELGDSALYFCASSVGRGRGNEQFFGPGTRLTVL.